This TCR beta chain was profiled in a study of cytomegalovirus exposure and HLA in healthy donors. Study-wide findings and caveats: The investigators catalogued 150 or so TCR beta chains as cytomegalovirus-associated.

Germline V lookup: CDR1 ENHRY, CDR2 SYGVKD. Trimming removed 7 bases at V and 0 bases at J, with 10 bases between. The CDR3 contains 14 residues. Regarding this clone: The antigen is undetermined.

PCR involved 60 Vbeta and 13 Jbeta primers. Measured with immunoSEQ multiplex PCR; TCRdb has only the in-frame clones, and not every one. Altogether under 200,000 clones are present, 70% to 85% being singletons, with the ten largest covering around 2.2%. V and J are TRBV10-3 and TRBJ2-1; D is unresolved. Specimen: PBMCs. The TCR sequence derives from a man aged 45 to 65 in good health and CMV-seropositive. The CDR3 spells CAITTESSYNEQFF. The DNA of the CDR3 is TGTGCCATCACCACAGAAAGCTCCTACAATGAGCAGTTCTTC.